The entry that follows covers one T cell receptor beta chain sequence. The data are from a study of blood T cells in healthy people across ages. Together with a sample-barcoded 5' primer, a J-beta primer mix was included in a second PCR lasting roughly 6 to 12 cycles. MiXCR was run by TCRdb on the 5' RACE reads, yielding one entry per CDR3 protein. The sample has some 640,000 distinct CDR3 sequences, about 30% seen once; the top ten hold 15% to 17%. This CDR3 is built from 16 residues. Germline loops: CDR1 LNHDA, CDR2 SQIVND (reference sequence). V dropped 7 bases and J dropped 1 base, with 18 bases sitting between them.

V and J are TRBV19 and TRBJ2-3; D is undetermined. The receptor was isolated from a woman aged 80 or over in good health. Input material: blood. The chain's CDR3 is CASKDKPYSRTDTQYF. CDR3 in DNA: TGTGCCAGTAAGGATAAACCTTACAGTCGCACAGATACGCAGTATTTT.